Detailed here is one T cell receptor beta chain. Its antigen target is currently unknown. The data originate from a study of CXCR3-negative and CXCR3-positive naive CD8 T cells (dated by TCRdb to 2018 to 2020). With respect to the entire study: In total, approximately 140 million TRB reads were obtained, which works out to roughly 1.5 +/- 0.3 million reads per library. Diversity and physicochemical repertoire analyses were performed on about a dozen donors pooled from two independent experiments. For the TRBV-TRBJ cluster analysis, the naive subsets came from roughly 5 donors, while the memory cells came from 3 donors. General study outcomes and caveats: Both naive subsets had comparably high repertoire diversity, while memory CD8+ T cells had much lower repertoire diversity. Because surface CD5, which is linked to self-reactivity in mice, was comparable between the naive subsets, TCR interaction strength was also inferred from the physicochemical properties of TRB CDR3s. Freshly isolated PBMCs were used for most assays because CXCR3 expression partially decreased after cryopreservation. TRB CDR3s from CXCR3-positive naive cells showed higher hydrophobicity (lower Kidera factor 4), lower energy, and higher strength and volume indices than CXCR3-negative naive cells. Naive CXCR3-negative and CXCR3-positive cells from the same donor showed similar TRBV-TRBJ usage, whereas memory cells showed distinct patterns.

The sequencer was a NextSeq 550. The Human TCR Profiling Kit (MiLaboratory) was used to prepare UMI-labeled 5' RACE TRB cDNA libraries. The full amount of extracted RNA was used for cDNA synthesis, and the full amount of resulting cDNA was used for PCR amplification. Libraries were prepared in parallel with an identical number of PCR cycles. As for the authors' bioinformatics: About 53,000 +/- 9,400 unique UMI-labeled TRB cDNA molecules per library were extracted with MIGEC and MiXCR, with at least two reads per UMI required. Each library averaged about 37,000 +/- 9,700 functional in-frame TRB CDR3 nucleotide clonotypes without stop codons. After downsampling to 5000 UMI-labeled TRB molecules per sample, diversity metrics, including normalized Shannon-Wiener and Chao1, were computed in VDJtools. VDJtools computed clonotype-size-weighted physicochemical properties of the central five CDR3 residues: interaction energy, strength, volume and Kidera factor 4. The reads went through TCRdb reprocessing, and each CDR3 protein sequence gets one entry with no DNA. TCRdb's processing, not the authors', yielded these V and J calls. The sample's own table lists 85,000 to 130,000 distinct CDR3 sequences. More than 0.3% of the sample lies in the top ten.

The CDR3 numbers 15 residues from cysteine through phenylalanine. The nucleotide record is missing. From the germline V gene, CDR1 is SGHAT and CDR2 is FQNNGV. For each CD8+ T cell subset, flow sorting was done in triplicate, and around 300,000 cells per subset went directly into RLT lysis buffer. To keep memory contaminants out, a stringent definition of naive CD8+ T cells was applied: CD45RO-CCR7+CD27+CD95-. Using standard density gradient centrifugation, peripheral blood mononuclear cells were isolated from buffy coats. Naive CXCR3-negative and CXCR3-positive CD8+ T cells were flow-sorted on a FACSAria III. Total RNA was extracted from sorted cells using an RNeasy Mini Kit.

This receptor was obtained from a human donor in good health. Some clones in this sample may be carry-over from other donors' samples. The sample consisted of naive CXCR3+ CD8+ T cells from blood. The cell subset or site label for this specimen denotes: CD45RO-CCR7+CD27+CD95- naive CD8+ T cells expressing CXCR3 (TNR3+). The chain links TRBV11-2 with TRBJ2-2; TCRdb's D call of TRBD1 is untestable without DNA. The CDR3: CASSLLDSLAGELFF.